The rows below give T cell receptor beta chains drawn from one sample of a study of persistence of HIV-infected CD4 T cells. These TCRs' antigens remain unknown. TCRdb's table, derived via immunoSEQ multiplex PCR, lists solely in-frame clones and lacks some. The table includes roughly 14,000 clones, more than 70% detected once. This specimen was CD4+ T cells sorted from PBMCs after approximately 19-hour stimulation, taken from a patient who received antiretroviral therapy. These receptors all stem from an adult man with HIV who was CMV-seropositive. Each CDR3 is given with its conserved first and last residue. The order of the fields is J gene, clone size, D gene, CDR3 length, V gene, CDR3 protein, CDR3 DNA. A D gene is named only where the DNA matches it firmly. Size is stated for part of the rows, as once, few or many counts, or as a class when the clone is expanded.

TRBJ2-3	-	TRBD2	17	TRBV10-1	CASSESSGLRGTMTQYF	TGCGCCAGCAGTGAGTCTAGCGGGCTCCGTGGGACGATGACGCAGTATTTT
TRBJ2-6	-	-	18	TRBV9	CASSVAAGSPSGANVLTF	TGTGCCAGCAGCGTAGCGGCAGGGAGCCCCTCTGGGGCCAACGTCCTGACTTTC
TRBJ1-1	-	-	13	TRBV28	CASRLRVRTEAFF	TGTGCCAGCAGACTACGGGTGAGGACTGAAGCTTTCTTT
TRBJ2-3	-	-	16	TRBV11-2	CASSLRRQHSTDTQYF	TGTGCCAGCAGCTTGCGGCGACAGCATAGCACAGATACGCAGTATTTT
TRBJ1-3	-	TRBD1	12	TRBV29-1	CSVGTDGNTIYF	TGCAGCGTGGGGACAGATGGAAACACCATATATTTT
TRBJ2-3	-	-	11	TRBV28	CASSYQDTQYF	TGTGCCAGCAGTTATCAAGATACGCAGTATTTT
TRBJ1-2	-	TRBD1	14	TRBV28	CASSLRTGIRGYTF	TGTGCCAGCAGTTTAAGGACAGGGATTCGTGGCTACACCTTC
TRBJ2-2	-	TRBD1	16	TRBV5-1	CASSIDGTGGYGELFF	TGCGCCAGCAGCATAGACGGGACAGGGGGCTACGGGGAGCTGTTTTTT
TRBJ2-7	-	-	15	TRBV6-5	CASSYSRTLFYEQYF	TGTGCCAGCAGTTACTCCCGTACATTATTCTACGAGCAGTACTTC
TRBJ2-7	-	TRBD2	15	TRBV3-1/TRBV3-2	CASSRGTSASYEQYF	TGTGCCAGCAGTCGCGGGACTAGCGCGAGCTACGAGCAGTACTTC
TRBJ2-2	once	TRBD1	15	TRBV6-5	CASRWTGGRTGELFF	TGTGCCAGCAGATGGACAGGGGGCCGCACCGGGGAGCTGTTTTTT
TRBJ1-1	-	-	14	TRBV5-1	CASSLVGREVEAFF	TGCGCCAGCAGCTTGGTCGGTCGGGAGGTTGAAGCTTTCTTT
TRBJ2-7	-	-	10	TRBV6-5	CAIGRAREYF	TGTGCCATAGGACGGGCCCGGGAGTACTTC
TRBJ1-1	-	-	13	TRBV5-1	CASSRGPNTEAFF	TGCGCCAGCAGCCGAGGACCTAACACTGAAGCTTTCTTT
TRBJ1-3	-	TRBD1	16	TRBV5-1	CASSLAGTDYGNTIYF	TGCGCCAGCAGCTTGGCCGGGACAGACTATGGAAACACCATATATTTT
TRBJ2-3	medium-sized	-	13	TRBV24-1	CATREPSTDTQYF	TGTGCCACCAGAGAGCCTAGCACAGATACGCAGTATTTT
TRBJ1-4	-	TRBD1	14	TRBV7-9	CASRTGTGVEKLFF	TGTGCCAGCAGAACCGGGACAGGAGTTGAAAAACTGTTTTTT
TRBJ2-3	-	-	13	TRBV28	CASYRASTDTQYF	TGTGCCAGCTACAGGGCTTCGACAGATACGCAGTATTTT
TRBJ2-2	-	TRBD2	15	TRBV28	CASDTRGGAAGELFF	TGTGCCAGCGATACCCGGGGGGGCGCTGCCGGGGAGCTGTTTTTT
TRBJ2-7	-	-	15	TRBV4-2	CASSQAHGVSYEQYF	TGTGCCAGCAGCCAAGCGCACGGAGTGTCCTACGAGCAGTACTTC
TRBJ2-3	few	TRBD2	15	TRBV7-9	CASSLGLARTDTQYF	TGTGCCAGCAGCTTGGGACTAGCAAGGACAGATACGCAGTATTTT
TRBJ2-1	once	-	15	TRBV14	CASSQVGTLYNEQFF	TGTGCCAGCAGCCAAGTCGGGACGCTTTACAATGAGCAGTTCTTC
TRBJ2-3	-	-	12	TRBV7-6	CASSSGTDTQYF	TGTGCCAGCAGCTCGGGCACAGATACGCAGTATTTT
TRBJ2-1	-	-	14	TRBV9	CASSSIGSYNEQFF	TGTGCCAGCAGCTCGATCGGCTCCTACAATGAGCAGTTCTTC
TRBJ2-3	-	-	15	TRBV11-1	CASSPGLDLTDTQYF	TGTGCCAGCAGCCCAGGACTCGACCTAACAGATACGCAGTATTTT
TRBJ2-3	few	TRBD2	16	TRBV19	CASSIGAGEITDTQYF	TGTGCCAGTAGTATCGGCGCGGGGGAGATCACAGATACGCAGTATTTT
TRBJ2-6	-	-	20	TRBV3-1/TRBV3-2	CASSQDRKGPAHSGANVLTF	TGTGCCAGCAGCCAAGATCGGAAGGGCCCGGCCCACTCTGGGGCCAACGTCCTGACTTTC
TRBJ1-1	-	-	13	TRBV19	CASSGGIGTEAFF	TGTGCCAGTAGTGGAGGGATTGGCACTGAAGCTTTCTTT
TRBJ1-2	few	-	13	TRBV29-1	CSVEGGDNYGYTF	TGCAGCGTTGAAGGCGGGGATAACTATGGCTACACCTTC
TRBJ1-6	-	-	12	TRBV12-3/TRBV12-4	CASSLTLSPLHF	TGTGCCAGCAGTTTAACACTTTCACCCCTCCACTTT
TRBJ1-6	once	-	15	TRBV2	CASRGQGSYNSPLHF	TGTGCCAGCAGGGGGCAGGGCTCCTATAATTCACCCCTCCACTTT
TRBJ2-7	-	TRBD2	14	TRBV5-1	CASSASSGGYEQYF	TGCGCCAGCAGCGCCTCTAGCGGGGGTTACGAGCAGTACTTC
TRBJ2-7	-	TRBD2	16	TRBV5-1	CASSLGSGGLPYEQYF	TGCGCCAGCAGCTTGGGAAGCGGGGGCCTCCCCTACGAGCAGTACTTC
TRBJ1-6	few	TRBD1	15	TRBV5-4	CASSLGGQGSSPLHF	TGTGCCAGCAGCTTGGGGGGACAGGGTTCTTCACCCCTCCACTTT
TRBJ2-3	-	TRBD1	15	TRBV3-1/TRBV3-2	CASSHRTGEADTQYF	TGTGCCAGCAGCCACAGGACAGGGGAGGCAGATACGCAGTATTTT
TRBJ2-1	few	-	12	TRBV5-3	CARKLCGFEQFF	TGTGCCAGAAAGCTTTGCGGGTTCGAGCAGTTCTTC
TRBJ2-2	-	TRBD1	14	TRBV6-4	CASRGQGDTGELFF	TGTGCCAGCAGGGGACAGGGTGACACCGGGGAGCTGTTTTTT
TRBJ2-7	medium-sized	-	14	TRBV5-1	CASSLDRGSYEQYF	TGCGCCAGCAGCTTGGACCGTGGCTCCTACGAGCAGTACTTC
TRBJ1-2	-	-	12	TRBV5-6	CASSFEVYGYTF	TGTGCCAGCAGCTTCGAGGTCTATGGCTACACCTTC
TRBJ1-2	-	TRBD1	16	TRBV28	CASYDSGTGMNGGYTF	TGTGCCAGTTACGATTCTGGGACAGGGATGAATGGTGGCTACACCTTC
TRBJ1-2	-	-	15	TRBV5-5	CASSPPDRPVYGYTF	TGTGCCAGCAGCCCCCCTGACAGGCCAGTATATGGCTACACCTTC
TRBJ2-7	-	-	14	TRBV6-5	CASKVGPSSYKQYF	TGTGCCAGCAAAGTAGGCCCTAGCTCCTACAAGCAGTACTTC
TRBJ2-3	once	TRBD2	16	TRBV9	CASSVRSGASTDTQYF	TGTGCCAGCAGCGTACGAAGCGGGGCTAGCACAGATACGCAGTATTTT
TRBJ2-1	-	-	15	TRBV2	CASSASRGSYNEQFF	TGTGCCAGCAGCGCCTCTCGGGGCTCCTACAATGAGCAGTTCTTC
TRBJ1-5	medium-sized	-	14	TRBV5-1	CASSLTGSNQPQHF	TGCGCCAGCAGCTTGACAGGGAGCAATCAGCCCCAGCATTTT
TRBJ1-4	-	TRBD1	16	TRBV9	CASSRDRGPTNEKLFF	TGTGCCAGCAGCCGGGACAGGGGACCAACTAATGAAAAACTGTTTTTT
TRBJ2-2	-	-	16	TRBV7-2	CASSPWTTSNTGELFF	TGTGCCAGCAGCCCCTGGACTACCTCGAACACCGGGGAGCTGTTTTTT
TRBJ1-1	-	-	14	TRBV6-4	CASSDSGPNTEAFF	TGTGCCAGCAGTGACTCGGGTCCGAACACTGAAGCTTTCTTT
TRBJ2-7	-	-	12	TRBV29-1	CSATTGVYEQYF	TGCAGCGCCACGACAGGAGTCTACGAGCAGTACTTC
TRBJ1-2	-	TRBD1	13	TRBV5-4	CASSTDRGRGYTF	TGTGCCAGCAGCACGGACAGGGGGAGGGGCTACACCTTC
TRBJ1-1	-	-	14	TRBV28	CASTQGWMNTEAFF	TGTGCCAGCACCCAGGGGTGGATGAACACTGAAGCTTTCTTT
TRBJ1-2	-	-	16	TRBV28	CASSLLGQVPNYGYTF	TGTGCCAGCAGTTTATTGGGGCAGGTCCCTAACTATGGCTACACCTTC
TRBJ2-2	medium-sized	-	14	TRBV2	CASSEQGDTGELFF	TGTGCCAGCAGTGAACAGGGAGACACCGGGGAGCTGTTTTTT